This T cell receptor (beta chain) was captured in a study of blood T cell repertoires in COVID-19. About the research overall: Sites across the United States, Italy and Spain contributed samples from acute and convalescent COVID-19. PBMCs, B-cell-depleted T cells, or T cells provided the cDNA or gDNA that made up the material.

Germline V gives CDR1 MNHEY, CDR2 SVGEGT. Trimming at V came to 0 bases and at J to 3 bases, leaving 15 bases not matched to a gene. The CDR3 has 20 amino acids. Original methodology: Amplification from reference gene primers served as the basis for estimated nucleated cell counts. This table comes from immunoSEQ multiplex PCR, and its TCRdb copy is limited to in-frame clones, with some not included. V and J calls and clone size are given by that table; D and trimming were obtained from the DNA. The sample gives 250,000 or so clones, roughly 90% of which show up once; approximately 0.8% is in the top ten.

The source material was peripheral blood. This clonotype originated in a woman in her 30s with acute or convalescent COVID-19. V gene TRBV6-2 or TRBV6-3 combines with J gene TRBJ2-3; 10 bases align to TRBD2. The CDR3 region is CASSYSKGSGRAFGTDTQYF. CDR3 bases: TGTGCCAGCAGTTACTCCAAGGGGAGCGGGAGGGCCTTTGGGACAGATACGCAGTATTTT.